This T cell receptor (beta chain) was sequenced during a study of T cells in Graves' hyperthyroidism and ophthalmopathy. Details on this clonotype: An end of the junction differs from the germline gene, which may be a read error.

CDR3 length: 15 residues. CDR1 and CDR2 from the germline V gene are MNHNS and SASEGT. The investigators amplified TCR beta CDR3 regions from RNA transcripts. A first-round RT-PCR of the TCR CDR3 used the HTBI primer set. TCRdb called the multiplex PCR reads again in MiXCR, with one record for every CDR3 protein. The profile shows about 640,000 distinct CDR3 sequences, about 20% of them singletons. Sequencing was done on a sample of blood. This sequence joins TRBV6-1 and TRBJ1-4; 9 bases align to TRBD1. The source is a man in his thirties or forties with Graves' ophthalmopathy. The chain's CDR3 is CASSGPGQGHEKLSF. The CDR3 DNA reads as TGTGCCAGCAGTGGACCGGGACAGGGTCACGAAAAACTGTCTTTT.